The rows below give T cell receptor beta chains drawn from one sample of a study of T cell responses to AZD1222 COVID-19 vaccine. TCRdb keeps only in-frame clones here, not all; method: immunoSEQ multiplex PCR. Of over 150,000 clones listed, approximately 90% are singletons. The source was peripheral blood, collected 28 days after the second AZD1222 dose. All receptors derive from an adult who received the AZD1222 COVID-19 vaccine. CDR3s include the opening cysteine and the closing phenylalanine or tryptophan. The order of the fields is V gene, D gene, CDR3 protein. The D gene is left open where the match is weak.

TRBV12-5 | . | CASGLETGPQHF
TRBV11-2 | . | CASSSQGLKTDTQYF
TRBV12-5 | . | CASGLWTAGVPEQYF
TRBV4-2 | . | CASSQNQGVNTEAFF
TRBV7-3 | TRBD2 | CASTPSGGAANEQFF
TRBV10-1 | . | CASSPIPGTDNTGELFF
TRBV7-9 | TRBD1 | CASSLTGSGYEQYF
TRBV6-5 | TRBD1 | CASRAGGANYGYTF
TRBV6-1 | . | CASSEQGFETQYF
TRBV6-5 | . | CASNVRDSPLHF
TRBV18 | TRBD1 | CASSPTGGLSYNEQFF
TRBV7-9 | . | CASSRNVRGGTYGYTF
TRBV5-5 | TRBD1 | CASSSRGDRVTNYGYTF
TRBV30 | . | CAWSVRITPGANVLTF
TRBV19 | . | CASSTGDSGANVLTF
TRBV10-2 | . | CASTLGLGEQFF
TRBV11-2 | . | CASSFVITGELFF
TRBV18 | . | CASSRPAGSYGYTF
TRBV5-1 | . | CASRSEASRDDYGYTF
TRBV3-1/TRBV3-2 | TRBD1 | CASSRFTGGQNTEAFF
TRBV19 | . | CASARGSAGHTEAFF
TRBV5-1 | . | CASSSQQRGDGYTF
TRBV14 | . | CASSQGLGRLLYEQFF
TRBV6-5 | . | CASIIRETYGYTF
TRBV5-5 | . | CASSLEVEAFF
TRBV6-1 | . | CASTERGGLHGYTF
TRBV2 | . | CASSEAVTYEQYF
TRBV21-1 | . | CASSKVRGTEAFF
TRBV27 | . | CASSLGGVRTEAFF
TRBV6-2/TRBV6-3 | . | CASSSPARTGSWYGYTF
TRBV4-1 | . | CASSQDPANWREKLFF
TRBV15 | . | CATSRDVDQPQHF
TRBV5-5 | . | CASSFPRGEGYTF
TRBV7-9 | TRBD1 | CASSHAGGMDTEAFF
TRBV3-1/TRBV3-2 | TRBD2 | CASSREGPTQYF
TRBV11-2 | . | CASSLVSDTQYF
TRBV5-8 | . | CASSLDYQPQHF
TRBV20-1 | . | CSASGQRMNTEAFF
TRBV6-5 | TRBD2 | CATEAKTSVPVEQFF
TRBV2 | TRBD1 | CASSSLGTGGYNEQFF
TRBV6-1 | . | CTSSAGWWESTDTQYF
TRBV14 | . | CASSQVWGSGNTIYF
TRBV2 | . | CASTWGINQPQHF
TRBV7-3 | . | CASSLRRTEAFF
TRBV4-1 | TRBD1 | CASSLTGGLSYEQYF
TRBV9 | . | CASSVGRDLRGYTF
TRBV3-1/TRBV3-2 | . | CASRLTGWKDTIYF
TRBV7-8 | . | CASSLVWKQNTEAFF
TRBV18 | TRBD1 | CASSPPTGVNQETQYF
TRBV9 | TRBD1 | CASSEQGGSYGYTF
TRBV2 | TRBD2 | CASRVTSGGDNEQFF